This record concerns one T cell receptor beta chain sequence. This specimen comes from a study of blood T cells in healthy people across ages. A second about 6 to 12 cycle PCR used barcoded and J-beta primers. TCRdb fed the 5' RACE reads into MiXCR, producing one record per CDR3 protein. There are about a million distinct CDR3 sequences in the sample; around two fifths occur only once, and over 10% lies in the top ten. V shed 2 bases and J shed 0 bases, with 9 bases lying between them. This CDR3 is 15 amino acids long. CDR1 and CDR2 from the germline V gene are LGHNA and YSLEER. The V and J genes are TRBV4-3 and TRBJ2-3; D is unclear. This receptor was identified in a man between 18 and 29 years old in good health. The specimen sequenced was blood. The DNA of the CDR3 is TGCGCCAGCAGCCAAAGGCCCTCTAGCACAGATACGCAGTATTTT. It specifies CASSQRPSSTDTQYF.